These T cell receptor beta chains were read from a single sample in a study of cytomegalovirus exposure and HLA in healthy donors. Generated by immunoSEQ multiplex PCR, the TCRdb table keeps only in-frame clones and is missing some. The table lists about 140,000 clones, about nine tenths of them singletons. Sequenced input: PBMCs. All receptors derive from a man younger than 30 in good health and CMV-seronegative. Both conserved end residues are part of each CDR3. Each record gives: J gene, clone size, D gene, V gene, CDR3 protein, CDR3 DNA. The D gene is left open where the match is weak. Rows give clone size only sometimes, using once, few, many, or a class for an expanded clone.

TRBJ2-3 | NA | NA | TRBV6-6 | CASSYSTRDKEYF | TGTGCCAGCAGTTACTCGACGAGGGATAAGGAGTATTTT
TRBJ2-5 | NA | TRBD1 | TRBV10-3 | CATEQGADETQYF | TGTGCCACCGAACAGGGGGCGGATGAGACCCAGTACTTC
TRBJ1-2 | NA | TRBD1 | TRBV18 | CASSPQTGEGYGYTF | TGTGCCAGCTCACCCCAGACAGGGGAGGGGTATGGCTACACCTTC
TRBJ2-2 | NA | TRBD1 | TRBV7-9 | CASSIWGQANTGELFF | TGTGCCAGCAGCATCTGGGGACAGGCGAACACCGGGGAGCTGTTTTTT
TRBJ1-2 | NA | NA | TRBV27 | CASSPTGIYAKYGYTF | TGTGCCAGCAGTCCGACGGGGATCTACGCCAAATATGGCTACACCTTC
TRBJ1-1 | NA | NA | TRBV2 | CASRQGMNTEAFF | TGTGCCAGCAGGCAGGGCATGAACACTGAAGCTTTCTTT
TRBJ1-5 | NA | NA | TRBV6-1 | CASSEGGDQPQHF | TGTGCCAGCAGTGAAGGGGGAGATCAGCCCCAGCATTTT
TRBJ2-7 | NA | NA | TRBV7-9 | CASSLDSRDEQYF | TGTGCCAGCAGCCTGGACAGCAGGGACGAGCAGTACTTC
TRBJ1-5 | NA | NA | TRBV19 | CASSGNWGNQPQHF | TGTGCCAGTAGCGGGAACTGGGGCAATCAGCCCCAGCATTTT
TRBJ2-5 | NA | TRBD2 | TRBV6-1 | CASSEGLAGGKTQYF | TGTGCCAGCAGTGAAGGGCTAGCGGGAGGAAAGACCCAGTACTTC
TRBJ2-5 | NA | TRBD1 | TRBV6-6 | CASRQDRGLAQETQYF | TGTGCCAGCAGGCAGGACAGGGGGTTGGCCCAAGAGACCCAGTACTTC
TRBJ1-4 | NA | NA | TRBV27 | CASSSRQLNEKLFF | TGTGCCAGCAGTTCGCGACAGCTTAATGAAAAACTGTTTTTT
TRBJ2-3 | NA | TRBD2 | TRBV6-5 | CASSSPSGRTDTQYF | TGTGCCAGCAGTTCGCCTAGCGGGAGGACAGATACGCAGTATTTT
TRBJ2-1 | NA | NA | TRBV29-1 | CSVESRVSSYNEQFF | TGCAGCGTGGAATCGAGGGTTAGCTCCTACAATGAGCAGTTCTTC
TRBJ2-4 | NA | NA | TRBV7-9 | CASSLGGSGPFPRNF | TGTGCCAGCAGCTTAGGGGGTAGCGGACCATTTCCTCGGAACTTC
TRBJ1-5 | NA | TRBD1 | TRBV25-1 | CASSELGRDSQHF | TGTGCCAGCAGTGAATTAGGTAGGGACAGCCAGCATTTT
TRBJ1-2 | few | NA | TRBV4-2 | CASSQDLDKHRGYTF | TGTGCCAGCAGCCAAGATCTGGACAAGCATCGTGGCTACACCTTC
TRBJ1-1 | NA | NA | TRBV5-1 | CASSSTRGAFF | TGCGCCAGCAGCTCTACACGGGGAGCTTTCTTT
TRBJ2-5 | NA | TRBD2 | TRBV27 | CASSPLAGGQETQYF | TGTGCCAGCAGCCCTCTAGCGGGGGGGCAGGAGACCCAGTACTTC
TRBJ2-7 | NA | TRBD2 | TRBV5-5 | CASSLAGLAGWEQYF | TGTGCCAGCAGCTTGGCCGGACTAGCGGGGTGGGAGCAGTACTTC
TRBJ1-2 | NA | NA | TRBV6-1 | CASSEGAGNRIGYTF | TGTGCCAGCAGCGAAGGTGCAGGGAACCGGATCGGCTACACCTTC
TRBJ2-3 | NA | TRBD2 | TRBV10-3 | CAIKAGEGTDTQYF | TGTGCCATCAAGGCGGGAGAAGGGACAGATACGCAGTATTTT
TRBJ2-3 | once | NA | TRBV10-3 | CAARGRGTDTQYF | TGTGCCGCCAGGGGTAGGGGCACAGATACGCAGTATTTT
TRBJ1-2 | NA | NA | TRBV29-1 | CSVQHPQGQGYTF | TGCAGCGTTCAACACCCCCAGGGGCAGGGCTACACCTTC
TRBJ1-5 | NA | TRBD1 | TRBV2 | CASSDRVGGNQPQHF | TGTGCCAGCAGCGACAGGGTGGGGGGCAATCAGCCCCAGCATTTT
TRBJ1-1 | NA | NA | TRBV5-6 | CASSLTGEAFF | TGTGCCAGCAGCTTGACAGGGGAAGCTTTCTTT
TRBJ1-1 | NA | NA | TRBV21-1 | CASIFSTGVNTEAFF | TGTGCCAGCATCTTCTCGACAGGGGTGAACACTGAAGCTTTCTTT
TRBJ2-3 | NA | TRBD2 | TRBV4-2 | CASSQLAGVPDTQYF | TGTGCCAGCAGCCAACTAGCGGGGGTCCCAGATACGCAGTATTTT